This T cell receptor (beta chain) was captured by sequencing in a study of cytomegalovirus exposure and HLA in healthy donors. Study results and caveats: In vitro checks showed that a few CMV-associated chains really do target CMV antigens. A missense variant in DCLRE1C was later tied to TCR beta V- and J-gene trimming. The classifier reportedly diagnosed cytomegalovirus status with high specificity and sensitivity. In an earlier analysis, in approximately 630 donors, most V segments appeared productive either ~90% or ~30% of the time.

Primers for the PCR totalled 60 Vbeta and 13 Jbeta. TCRdb keeps only in-frame clones here, not all; method: immunoSEQ multiplex PCR. The sample includes around 140,000 clones, 75% of them seen just once. A word on this clone: Its specificity is unknown.

CDR1 SGHAT and CDR2 FQNNGV come from the germline V gene. CDR3 size: 16 residues. Unmatched junction bases numbered 7, after V lost 5 bases and J lost 4 bases. This sequence joins TRBV11-2 and TRBJ2-1; 11 bases are shared with TRBD2. The sequencing sample was made of PBMCs. The receptor was isolated from a man aged 30 to 39 in good health and CMV-seronegative. CDR3 in amino acids: CASSPAGTSGYNEQFF. CDR3 nucleotide sequence: TGTGCCAGCAGCCCCGCCGGGACTAGCGGTTACAATGAGCAGTTCTTC.